This TCR beta chain was sequenced for a study of neurological immune-mediated disorders. This clonotype was recorded at least ten times. MiXCR, run by TCRdb on the 5' RACE reads, gives a single entry per CDR3 protein. The sample yields 45,000 to 55,000 distinct CDR3 sequences, 4.5% to 7% seen once. V was trimmed by 2 bases and J by 3 bases, leaving 8 bases between them. The CDR3 spans 12 residues. Germline assignment: CDR1 GTSNPN and CDR2 SVGIG (reference sequence). The receptor was isolated from a woman between 18 and 29 years old with multiple sclerosis. The sequenced material came from CD4+ T cells from blood. This chain connects TRBV30 to TRBJ2-7; D remains unclear. The CDR3 nucleotides read TGTGCCTGGAGTCCCTGGGACTACGAGCAGTACTTC. Residues: CAWSPWDYEQYF.